These 2 T cell receptor beta chains came from one sample sequenced in a study of blood T cell repertoires in COVID-19. The assay was immunoSEQ multiplex PCR, and TCRdb's table has in-frame clones only and misses some. The data contain tens of thousands of clones, roughly 84% of them singletons. The sample comprised peripheral blood. These receptor sequences come from a man aged 50 to 59 with acute or convalescent COVID-19.

The gene calls are TRBV19 and TRBJ1-5; D not certain. This CDR3 region has 15 residues. Trimming took off 10 bases at V and 1 base at J, with 17 bases between the two ends. Germline lookup yields CDR1 LNHDA and CDR2 SQIVND (reference sequence). The CDR3 region is CATRGGSWSNQPQHF. For the CDR3, the DNA is TGTGCCACCCGCGGAGGGTCATGGAGCAATCAGCCCCAGCATTTT.

This clone was detected only a few times. The genes are TRBV6-5 and TRBJ2-3, with D tentatively TRBD2 (5 bases). CDR1 MNHEY and CDR2 SVGAGI come from the germline V gene. The ends were cut back, 10 bases at V and 4 bases at J, with 21 bases in the middle. The CDR3 length is 15 residues. This CDR3 is CATGGRVMRPDTQYF. The CDR3 DNA reads as TGTGCCACTGGTGGGCGGGTTATGAGGCCAGATACGCAGTATTTT.